Listed below are T cell receptor beta chains from one sample, sequenced in a study of T cell changes during pregnancy in multiple sclerosis. Profiled with immunoSEQ multiplex PCR; TCRdb holds only in-frame clones, not every one. This sample carries 40,000 to 65,000 clones, almost 95% of them seen once, and the ten largest clones take around 0.25%. The sample here was CD4+ T cells from peripheral blood mononuclear cells, taken in the third trimester of pregnancy. These receptor sequences come from a female donor with multiple sclerosis, enrolled in a pregnancy study. The CDR3 runs from the conserved cysteine through the conserved F or W.

j_gene,v_gene,CDR3aa
TRBJ1-5,TRBV2,CASSEAISNQPQHF
TRBJ2-1,TRBV9,CASSALWTSGYNEQFF
TRBJ2-6,TRBV13,CASSSRQAGANVLTF
TRBJ1-5,TRBV19,CASSYGTGIPQGAQHF
TRBJ2-7,TRBV11-2,CASHPLDSVPAQYF
TRBJ2-3,TRBV10-2,CASSESAWKWREGDTQYF
TRBJ1-4,TRBV7-5,CVRSTPGGPKREKLFF
TRBJ2-7,TRBV30,CAWSVATYEQYF
TRBJ1-3,TRBV28,CASRDGGQFNSGNTIYF
TRBJ1-1,TRBV6-5,CASSYGTGRTEAFF
TRBJ1-1,TRBV19,CASSRQGNVNTEAFF
TRBJ1-2,TRBV5-6,CASSPFRRGYGYTF
TRBJ1-5,TRBV19,CASSIVRGRGNQPQHF
TRBJ1-6,TRBV25-1,CASSERTGHSPLHF
TRBJ1-1,TRBV7-2,CASSLDRVTEAFF
TRBJ2-7,TRBV5-1,CASSLEGAGLSYEQYF
TRBJ2-3,TRBV2,CASSDRGSTDTQYF
TRBJ2-5,TRBV11-2,CASSPLSRETQYF
TRBJ2-3,TRBV6-6,CASSYSASGVTDTQYF
TRBJ2-7,TRBV5-1,CASSWTGGLSSYEQYF
TRBJ2-7,TRBV6-1,CASSEIGQGPYEQYF
TRBJ2-2,TRBV2,CASRRTGGASGELFF
TRBJ2-5,TRBV11-2,CASSRLAGGPGETQYF
TRBJ2-5,TRBV5-1,CASSLVRQTQETQYF
TRBJ2-5,TRBV7-3,CASSRGYQETQYF
TRBJ1-5,TRBV7-8,CASSLEGRGSNQPQHF
TRBJ1-4,TRBV4-1,CASSQDPLGVGPATNEKLFF
TRBJ2-1,TRBV30,CAWVRQGGFNEQFF
TRBJ1-6,TRBV10-1,CEGGGLSNSPLHF